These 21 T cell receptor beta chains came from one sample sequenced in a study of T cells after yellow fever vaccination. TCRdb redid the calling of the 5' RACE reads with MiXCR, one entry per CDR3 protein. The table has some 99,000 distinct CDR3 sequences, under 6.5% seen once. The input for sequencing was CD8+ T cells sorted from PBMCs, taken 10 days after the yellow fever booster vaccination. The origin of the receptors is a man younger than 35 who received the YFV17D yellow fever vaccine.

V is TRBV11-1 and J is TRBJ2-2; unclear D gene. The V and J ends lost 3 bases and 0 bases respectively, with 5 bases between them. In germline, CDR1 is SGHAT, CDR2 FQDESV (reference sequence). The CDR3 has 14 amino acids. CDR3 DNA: TGTGCCAGCAGCTTCGGACCGAACACCGGGGAGCTGTTTTTT. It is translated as CASSFGPNTGELFF. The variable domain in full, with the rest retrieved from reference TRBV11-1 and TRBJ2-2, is EAEVAQSPRYKITEKSQAVAFWCDPISGHATLYWYRQILGQGPELLVQFQDESVVDDSQLPKDRFSAERLKGVDSTLKIQPAELGDSAMYLCASSFGPNTGELFFGEGSRLTVL.

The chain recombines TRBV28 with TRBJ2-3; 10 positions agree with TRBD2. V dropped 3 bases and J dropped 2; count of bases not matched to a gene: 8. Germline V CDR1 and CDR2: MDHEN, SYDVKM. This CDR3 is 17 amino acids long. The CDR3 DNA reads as TGTGCCAGCAGTTTTTCCCCTAGCGGGGGTTACACAGATACGCAGTATTTT. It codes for CASSFSPSGGYTDTQYF.

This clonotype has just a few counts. The DNA for the CDR3 is TGTGCCTGGACAGGGGCCCCGGGCGAGCAGTACTTC. This gives the protein CAWTGAPGEQYF. The chain combines TRBV30 with TRBJ2-7; D might be TRBD1 (6 bases). Trimming took off 4 bases at V and 6 bases at J, with 13 bases between the two ends. This CDR3 comprises 12 residues. Germline-derived CDR1 and CDR2 are GTSNPN and SVGIG (reference sequence).

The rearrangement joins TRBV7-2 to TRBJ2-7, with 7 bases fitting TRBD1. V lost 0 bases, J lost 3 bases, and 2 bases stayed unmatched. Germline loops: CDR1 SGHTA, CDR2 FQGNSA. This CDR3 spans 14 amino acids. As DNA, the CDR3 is TGTGCCAGCAGCTTAGCGGGACAGCACTACGAGCAGTACTTC. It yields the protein CASSLAGQHYEQYF.

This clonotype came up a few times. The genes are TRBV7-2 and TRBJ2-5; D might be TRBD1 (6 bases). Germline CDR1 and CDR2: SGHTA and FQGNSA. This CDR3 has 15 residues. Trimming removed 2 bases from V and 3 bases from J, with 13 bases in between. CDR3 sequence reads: CASSLFKTGKETQYF. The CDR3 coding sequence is TGTGCCAGCAGCTTATTTAAAACAGGGAAAGAGACCCAGTACTTC.

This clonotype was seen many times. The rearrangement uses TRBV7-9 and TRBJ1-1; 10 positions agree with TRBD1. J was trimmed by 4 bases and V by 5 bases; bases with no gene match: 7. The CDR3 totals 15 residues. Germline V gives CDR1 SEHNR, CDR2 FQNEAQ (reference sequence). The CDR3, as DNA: TGTGCCAGCAGCATAAGACAGGGGGCCGGCACTGAAGCTTTCTTT. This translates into CASSIRQGAGTEAFF.

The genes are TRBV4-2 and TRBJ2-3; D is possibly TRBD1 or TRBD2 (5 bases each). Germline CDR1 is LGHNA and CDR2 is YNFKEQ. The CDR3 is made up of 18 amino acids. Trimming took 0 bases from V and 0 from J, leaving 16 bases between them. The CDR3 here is CASSQDWGKWGSTDTQYF. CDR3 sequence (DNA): TGTGCCAGCAGCCAAGATTGGGGAAAGTGGGGGAGCACAGATACGCAGTATTTT.

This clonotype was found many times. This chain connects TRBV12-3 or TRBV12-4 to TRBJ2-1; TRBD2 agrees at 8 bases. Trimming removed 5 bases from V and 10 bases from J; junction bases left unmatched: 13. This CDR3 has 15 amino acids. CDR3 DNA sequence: TGTGCCAGCAGTCCGCGGGGGGCCGGTTTTAGAGAGCAGTTCTTC. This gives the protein CASSPRGAGFREQFF.

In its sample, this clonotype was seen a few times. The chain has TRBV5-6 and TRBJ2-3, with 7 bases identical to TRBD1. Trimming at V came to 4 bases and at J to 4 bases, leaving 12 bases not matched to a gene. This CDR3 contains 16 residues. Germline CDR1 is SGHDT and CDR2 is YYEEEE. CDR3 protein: CASSNTDRDVADTQYF. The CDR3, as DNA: TGTGCCAGCAGCAATACCGACAGGGACGTGGCAGATACGCAGTATTTT.

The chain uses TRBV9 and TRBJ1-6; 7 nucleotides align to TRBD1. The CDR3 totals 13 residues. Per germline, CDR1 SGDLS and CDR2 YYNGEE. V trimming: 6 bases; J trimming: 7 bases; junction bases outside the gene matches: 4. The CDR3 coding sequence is TGTGCCAGCAAAGGGACAGAAAATTCACCCCTCCACTTT. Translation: CASKGTENSPLHF.

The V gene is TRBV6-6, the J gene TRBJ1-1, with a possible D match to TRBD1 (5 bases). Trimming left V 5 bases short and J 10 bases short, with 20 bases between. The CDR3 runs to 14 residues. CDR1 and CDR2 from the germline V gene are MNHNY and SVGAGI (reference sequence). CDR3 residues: CASSPTTQEPGAFF. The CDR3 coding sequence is TGTGCCAGCAGTCCCACCACACAGGAACCAGGAGCTTTCTTT.

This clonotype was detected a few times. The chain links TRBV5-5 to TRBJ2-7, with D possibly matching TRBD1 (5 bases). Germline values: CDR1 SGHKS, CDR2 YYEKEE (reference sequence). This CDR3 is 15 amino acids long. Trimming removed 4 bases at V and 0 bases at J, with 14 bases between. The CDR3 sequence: CASSPDRGNSYEQYV. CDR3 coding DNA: TGTGCCAGCAGCCCAGACAGAGGAAACTCCTACGAGCAGTACGTC.

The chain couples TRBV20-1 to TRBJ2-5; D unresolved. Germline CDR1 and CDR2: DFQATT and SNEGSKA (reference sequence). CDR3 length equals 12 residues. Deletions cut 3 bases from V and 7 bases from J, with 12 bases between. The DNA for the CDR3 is TGCAGTGCTAGCCCCTGGCCAGGGACCCAGTACTTC. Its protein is CSASPWPGTQYF.

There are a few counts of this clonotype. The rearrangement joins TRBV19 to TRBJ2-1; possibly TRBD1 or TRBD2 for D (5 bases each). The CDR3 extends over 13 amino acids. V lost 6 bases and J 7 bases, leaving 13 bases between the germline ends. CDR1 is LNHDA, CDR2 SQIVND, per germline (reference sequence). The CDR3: CASREAGSNEQFF. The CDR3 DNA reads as TGTGCCAGTAGGGAGGCAGGGAGTAATGAGCAGTTCTTC.

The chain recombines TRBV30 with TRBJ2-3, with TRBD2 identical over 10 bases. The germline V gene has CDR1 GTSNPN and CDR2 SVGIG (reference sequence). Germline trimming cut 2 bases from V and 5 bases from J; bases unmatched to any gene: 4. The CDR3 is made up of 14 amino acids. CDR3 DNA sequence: TGTGCCTGGAGTATAAGCGGGGGGGGAGATACGCAGTATTTT. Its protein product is CAWSISGGGDTQYF.

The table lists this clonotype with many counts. The DNA for the CDR3 is TGTGCCAGCAGTTTGACTAGCGGGCGCTCCTACGAGCAGTACGTC. It encodes CASSLTSGRSYEQYV. The chain uses TRBV2 and TRBJ2-7; 10 bases are shared with TRBD2. The length of the CDR3 is 15 residues. Trimming took 5 bases from V and 0 from J; bases not matched to a gene: 4. Germline V lookup: CDR1 SNHLY, CDR2 FYNNEI.

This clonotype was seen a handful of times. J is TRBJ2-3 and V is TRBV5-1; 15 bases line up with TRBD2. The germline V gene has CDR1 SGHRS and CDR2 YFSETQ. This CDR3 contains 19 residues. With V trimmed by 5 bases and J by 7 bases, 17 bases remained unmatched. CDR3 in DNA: TGCGCCAGCAGTCAGGGACTAGCGGGGGGAACAGAGCACATGAATACGCAGTATTTT. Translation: CASSQGLAGGTEHMNTQYF.

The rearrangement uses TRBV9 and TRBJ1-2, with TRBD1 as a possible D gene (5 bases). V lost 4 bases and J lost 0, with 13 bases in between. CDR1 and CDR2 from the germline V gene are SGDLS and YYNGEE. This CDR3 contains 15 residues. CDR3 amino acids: CASSPVGGANYGYTF. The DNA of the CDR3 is TGTGCCAGCAGCCCAGTGGGGGGAGCTAACTATGGCTACACCTTC.

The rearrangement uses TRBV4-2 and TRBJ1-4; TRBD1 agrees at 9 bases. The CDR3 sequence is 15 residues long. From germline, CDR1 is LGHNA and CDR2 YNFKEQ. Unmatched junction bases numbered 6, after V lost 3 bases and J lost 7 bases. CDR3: CASSQVGQGFEKLFF. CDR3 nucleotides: TGTGCCAGCAGCCAGGTGGGACAGGGATTTGAAAAACTGTTTTTT.

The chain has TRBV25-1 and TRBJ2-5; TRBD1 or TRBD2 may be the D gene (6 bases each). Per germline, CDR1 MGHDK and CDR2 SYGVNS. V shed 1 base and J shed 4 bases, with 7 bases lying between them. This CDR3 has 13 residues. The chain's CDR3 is CASSEWGAETQYF. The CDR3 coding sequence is TGTGCCAGCAGTGAATGGGGGGCAGAGACCCAGTACTTC.

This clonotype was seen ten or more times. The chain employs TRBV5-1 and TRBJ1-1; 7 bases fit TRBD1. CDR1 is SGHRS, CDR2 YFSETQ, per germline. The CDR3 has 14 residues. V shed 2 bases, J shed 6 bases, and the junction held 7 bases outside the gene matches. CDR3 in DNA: TGCGCCAGCAGCTTAAAGGGGGCGGAGGCTGAAGCTTTCTTT. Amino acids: CASSLKGAEAEAFF.